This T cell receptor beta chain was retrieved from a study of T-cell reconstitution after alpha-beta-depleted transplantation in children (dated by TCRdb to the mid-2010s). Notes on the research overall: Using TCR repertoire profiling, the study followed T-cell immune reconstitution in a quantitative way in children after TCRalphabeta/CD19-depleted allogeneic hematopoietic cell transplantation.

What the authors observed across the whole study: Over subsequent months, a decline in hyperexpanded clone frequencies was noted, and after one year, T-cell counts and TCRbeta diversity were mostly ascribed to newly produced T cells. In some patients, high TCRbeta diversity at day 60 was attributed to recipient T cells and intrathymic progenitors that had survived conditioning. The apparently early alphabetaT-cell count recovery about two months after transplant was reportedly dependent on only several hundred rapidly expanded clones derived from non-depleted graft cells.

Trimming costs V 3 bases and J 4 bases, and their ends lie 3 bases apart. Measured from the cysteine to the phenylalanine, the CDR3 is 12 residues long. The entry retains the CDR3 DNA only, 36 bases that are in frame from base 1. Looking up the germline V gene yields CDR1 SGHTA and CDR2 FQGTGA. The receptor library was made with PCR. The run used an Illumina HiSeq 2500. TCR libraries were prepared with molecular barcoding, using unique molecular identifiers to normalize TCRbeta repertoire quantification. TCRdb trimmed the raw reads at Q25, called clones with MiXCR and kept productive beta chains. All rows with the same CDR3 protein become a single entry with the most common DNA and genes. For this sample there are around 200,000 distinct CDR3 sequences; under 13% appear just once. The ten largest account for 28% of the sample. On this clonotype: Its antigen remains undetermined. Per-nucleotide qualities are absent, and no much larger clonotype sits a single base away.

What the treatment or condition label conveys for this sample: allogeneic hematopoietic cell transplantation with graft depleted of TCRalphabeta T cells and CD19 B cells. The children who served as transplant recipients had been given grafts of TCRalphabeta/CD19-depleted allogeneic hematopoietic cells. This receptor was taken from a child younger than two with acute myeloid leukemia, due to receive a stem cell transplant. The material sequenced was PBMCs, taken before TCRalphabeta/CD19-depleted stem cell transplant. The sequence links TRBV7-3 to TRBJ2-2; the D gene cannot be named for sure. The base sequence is TGTGCCAGCAGCTTCGTCACCGGGGAGCTGTTTTTT. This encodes CASSFVTGELFF.